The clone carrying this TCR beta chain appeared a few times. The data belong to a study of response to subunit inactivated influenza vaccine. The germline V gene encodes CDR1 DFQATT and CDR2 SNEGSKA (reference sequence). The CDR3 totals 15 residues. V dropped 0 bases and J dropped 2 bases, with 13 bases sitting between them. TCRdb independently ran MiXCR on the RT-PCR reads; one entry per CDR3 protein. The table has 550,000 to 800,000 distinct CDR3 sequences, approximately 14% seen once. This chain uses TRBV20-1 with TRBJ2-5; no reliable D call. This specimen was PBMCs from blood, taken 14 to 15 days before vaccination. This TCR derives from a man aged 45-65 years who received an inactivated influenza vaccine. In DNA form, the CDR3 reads TGCAGTGCTAGAGATCTGAGGACCGGACAAGAGACCCAGTACTTC. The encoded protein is CSARDLRTGQETQYF.